A selection of T cell receptor beta chains follows, all from one sample in a study of cytomegalovirus exposure and HLA in healthy donors. The protocol was immunoSEQ multiplex PCR, while the TCRdb copy is restricted to in-frame clones and leaves out a portion. The sample has a few hundred thousand clones; roughly 89% are singletons. What was sequenced was PBMCs. The receptor set was obtained from a woman aged 18-29 years in good health and CMV-seronegative. CDR3s include the opening cysteine and the closing phenylalanine or tryptophan. Fields, in order: V gene, D gene, J gene, clone size, CDR3 protein, CDR3 DNA. A D gene is named only where the DNA matches it firmly. The size of a clone is reported for some rows only, either as once, few or many, or as a class for expanded clones.

TRBV6-8	TRBD1	TRBJ1-5	-	CASSRWVRGQGPQHF	TGTGCCAGCAGCCGCTGGGTCAGGGGGCAGGGGCCCCAGCATTTT
TRBV7-3	-	TRBJ2-1	-	CASSLTGDNEQFF	TGTGCCAGCAGCTTAACGGGAGACAATGAGCAGTTCTTC
TRBV4-2	TRBD2	TRBJ2-3	-	CASSQVLAVESSTDTQYF	TGTGCCAGCAGCCAAGTGCTAGCGGTGGAGTCTAGCACAGATACGCAGTATTTT
TRBV5-1	-	TRBJ2-7	-	CASSATLGGGPTYEQYF	TGCGCCAGCAGCGCCACGCTAGGCGGGGGCCCCACCTACGAGCAGTACTTC
TRBV7-8	-	TRBJ1-3	-	CASSRAGAGNTIYF	TGTGCCAGCAGCCGGGCAGGGGCGGGAAACACCATATATTTT
TRBV4-3	TRBD2	TRBJ2-1	-	CASSQAESGRADYNEQFF	TGCGCCAGCAGCCAAGCGGAGAGCGGGAGGGCCGACTACAATGAGCAGTTCTTC
TRBV5-1	-	TRBJ1-5	-	CASSLEGAVGNQPQHF	TGCGCCAGCAGCTTGGAAGGGGCGGTGGGGAATCAGCCCCAGCATTTT
TRBV13	TRBD1	TRBJ1-6	-	CASSPDGRGPEPLHF	TGTGCCAGCAGTCCCGACGGCAGGGGGCCCGAACCCCTCCACTTT
TRBV6-1	-	TRBJ2-1	once	CASSDRRNEQFF	TGTGCCAGCAGTGACAGGCGCAATGAGCAGTTCTTC
TRBV10-3	-	TRBJ1-4	-	CATRSGANEKLFF	TGTGCCACGCGGTCGGGGGCTAATGAAAAACTGTTTTTT
TRBV5-1	-	TRBJ2-7	-	CASSMAGKNYEQYF	TGCGCCAGCAGCATGGCGGGGAAGAACTACGAGCAGTACTTC
TRBV7-3	-	TRBJ2-1	-	CASSSNSYEQFF	TGTGCCAGCAGCTCCAACAGCTATGAGCAGTTCTTC
TRBV7-6	-	TRBJ1-1	-	CASSLEGHLNTEAFF	TGTGCCAGCAGCTTAGAGGGGCACTTGAACACTGAAGCTTTCTTT
TRBV5-6	-	TRBJ2-7	-	CASSLGGGKLFYEQYF	TGTGCCAGCAGCTTGGGGGGAGGAAAATTGTTCTACGAGCAGTACTTC
TRBV7-2	TRBD2	TRBJ2-5	-	CASSLGVSGETQYF	TGTGCCAGCAGCTTAGGTGTTAGCGGGGAGACCCAGTACTTC
TRBV19	TRBD1	TRBJ1-5	-	CASSIEWDRNQPQHF	TGTGCCAGTAGTATAGAGTGGGACAGAAATCAGCCCCAGCATTTT
TRBV6-5	-	TRBJ2-7	-	CASTRTTPYEQYF	TGTGCCAGCACCAGGACAACACCATACGAGCAGTACTTC
TRBV29-1	TRBD1	TRBJ1-6	few	CSVLTGRGSPLHF	TGCAGCGTTCTGACAGGGCGAGGTTCACCCCTCCACTTT
TRBV19	TRBD1	TRBJ1-2	once	CASSTLQGRYGYTF	TGTGCCAGTAGTACTCTACAGGGGCGCTATGGCTACACCTTC
TRBV27	-	TRBJ2-4	-	CASSLEGSKNIQYF	TGTGCCAGCAGTTTGGAGGGCTCCAAAAACATTCAGTACTTC
TRBV5-5	TRBD1	TRBJ2-3	-	CASLGRGGEGTDTQYF	TGTGCCAGCTTGGGAAGAGGGGGCGAAGGGACAGATACGCAGTATTTT
TRBV19	TRBD1	TRBJ1-5	-	CASSPGTGPQPQHF	TGTGCCAGTAGTCCGGGGACAGGGCCTCAGCCCCAGCATTTT
TRBV18	TRBD1	TRBJ1-5	-	CASSPGTGVRNQPQHF	TGTGCCAGCTCACCTGGGACAGGGGTTCGAAATCAGCCCCAGCATTTT
TRBV12-1	-	TRBJ2-5	-	CASSFQGPYQETQYF	TGTGCCAGCAGCTTCCAGGGGCCGTACCAAGAGACCCAGTACTTC
TRBV6-4	TRBD2	TRBJ2-1	-	CASSRLAGGTNEQFF	TGTGCCAGCAGCCGACTAGCGGGGGGGACGAATGAGCAGTTCTTC
TRBV6-6	-	TRBJ2-5	-	CASSYEAKGGTQYF	TGTGCCAGCAGTTACGAGGCCAAAGGAGGGACCCAGTACTTC
TRBV5-4	TRBD2	TRBJ2-1	-	CASSFGGSSYNEQFF	TGTGCCAGCAGCTTCGGGGGGAGCTCCTACAATGAGCAGTTCTTC
TRBV7-6	-	TRBJ2-3	-	CASSEGGDFTDTQYF	TGTGCCAGCAGCGAGGGGGGGGATTTCACAGATACGCAGTATTTT
TRBV7-9	TRBD1	TRBJ1-3	-	CASSPQGASFGNTIYF	TGTGCCAGCAGCCCTCAGGGGGCGAGTTTTGGAAACACCATATATTTT
TRBV5-1	TRBD1	TRBJ1-1	-	CASSWGDRGIAEAFF	TGCGCCAGCAGCTGGGGGGACAGGGGGATCGCTGAAGCTTTCTTT
TRBV25-1	TRBD2	TRBJ2-5	-	CASSEQGGRETQYF	TGTGCCAGCAGTGAACAGGGAGGGAGAGAGACCCAGTACTTC
TRBV7-2	TRBD1	TRBJ1-6	-	CASSLRQGWASPLHF	TGTGCCAGCAGCTTACGACAGGGGTGGGCTTCACCCCTCCACTTT
TRBV18	TRBD1	TRBJ1-2	-	CASSPYRGEYGYTF	TGTGCCAGCTCACCCTACAGGGGAGAGTATGGCTACACCTTC
TRBV28	-	TRBJ2-5	-	CASSLVVGTQYF	TGTGCCAGCAGTTTAGTCGTCGGGACCCAGTACTTC
TRBV11-2	TRBD2	TRBJ2-7	-	CASSSPGLAGGPHEQYF	TGTGCCAGCAGCTCCCCCGGACTAGCGGGAGGGCCTCACGAGCAGTACTTC
TRBV7-9	-	TRBJ2-7	-	CASSYAGPWTAYEQYF	TGTGCCAGCAGTTATGCCGGGCCGTGGACTGCCTACGAGCAGTACTTC
TRBV4-2	-	TRBJ1-4	-	CASSQDAITLGKLFF	TGTGCCAGCAGCCAAGATGCGATCACCCTCGGAAAACTGTTTTTT
TRBV10-1	-	TRBJ1-3	-	CASSGSSRQSSGNTIYF	TGCGCCAGCAGCGGTTCTTCGAGACAGAGCTCTGGAAACACCATATATTTT
TRBV13	-	TRBJ1-2	few	CASSPRTRVYGYTF	TGTGCCAGCAGCCCGAGGACTAGGGTCTATGGCTACACCTTC
TRBV4-3	TRBD1	TRBJ1-2	-	CASSQDLMGQHLYGYTF	TGCGCCAGCAGCCAAGATCTTATGGGACAGCACCTCTATGGCTACACCTTC
TRBV7-6	-	TRBJ2-1	few	CASSLGLYNEQFF	TGTGCCAGCAGCTTAGGACTATACAATGAGCAGTTCTTC
TRBV10-3	TRBD2	TRBJ2-3	-	CAISGPSGGRTDTQYF	TGTGCCATCAGCGGCCCTAGCGGGGGACGCACAGATACGCAGTATTTT
TRBV4-1	TRBD2	TRBJ2-7	-	CASRYEAGVSSEQYF	TGCGCCAGCAGATACGAAGCGGGGGTTTCAAGCGAGCAGTACTTC
TRBV4-3	TRBD1	TRBJ2-7	-	CASSQVRGTGLYEQYF	TGCGCCAGCAGCCAAGTCAGAGGGACAGGGCTCTACGAGCAGTACTTC
TRBV7-2	TRBD2	TRBJ2-7	-	CASSDSGREDEQYF	TGTGCCAGCAGCGATAGCGGGAGGGAAGACGAGCAGTACTTC
TRBV15	-	TRBJ1-3	-	CATSSGNGGGTIYF	TGTGCCACCAGCAGTGGAAACGGGGGAGGCACCATATATTTT
TRBV5-1	TRBD1	TRBJ2-1	-	CASSEGAPINEQFF	TGCGCCAGCAGCGAGGGGGCGCCCATCAATGAGCAGTTCTTC